A selection of T cell receptor beta chains follows, all from one sample in a study of shared clonotypes between healthy human individuals. Generated by immunoSEQ multiplex PCR, the TCRdb table keeps only in-frame clones and is missing some. This sample has some 500,000 clones; about 96% occur once, and the top ten carry 0.05% to 0.08%. Source material: naive CD4+ T cells sorted from blood. The receptor source for this set is a young woman in good health. Both conserved end residues are part of each CDR3. A D gene is named only where the DNA matches it firmly. Size is stated for part of the rows, as once, few or many counts, or as a class when the clone is expanded.

.	TRBV18	.	TRBJ2-5	TGTGCCAGCTGGCAGGGCCAAGAGACCCAGTACTTC	CASWQGQETQYF
.	TRBV29-1	few	TRBJ1-5	TGCAGCGCTGGGGACGGCAATCAGCCCCAGCATTTT	CSAGDGNQPQHF
.	TRBV6-5	.	TRBJ1-3	TGTGCCAGCAGCCCAACCCGCTCTGGAAACACCATATATTTT	CASSPTRSGNTIYF
TRBD1	TRBV5-1	.	TRBJ2-7	TGCGCCAGCAGTAAAGACAGGGGCAACTACGAGCAGTACTTC	CASSKDRGNYEQYF
.	TRBV25-1	.	TRBJ2-4	TGTGCCAGCAGTGACCCTTCGTCGGGCAAAAACATTCAGTACTTC	CASSDPSSGKNIQYF
.	TRBV29-1	.	TRBJ1-2	TGCAGCGTCACCACCGGGACTCGGTATGGCTACACCTTC	CSVTTGTRYGYTF
.	TRBV7-9	.	TRBJ2-4	TGTGCCAGCAGCTCACCTCAGGGGCACATTCAGTACTTC	CASSSPQGHIQYF
TRBD1	TRBV5-5	once	TRBJ1-4	TGTGCCAGCAGCTTGAGCTCGGGACAGGGGGAATGGGAAAAACTGTTTTTT	CASSLSSGQGEWEKLFF
.	TRBV29-1	.	TRBJ2-1	TGCAGCGGGAACAGGGCATCCGAGCAGTTCTTC	CSGNRASEQFF
.	TRBV9	.	TRBJ1-1	TGTGCCAGCAGCGTAGGACCGAACACTGAAGCTTTCTTT	CASSVGPNTEAFF
TRBD1	TRBV28	.	TRBJ2-7	TGTGCCAGCAGACCCTGGACAGGGAATAACGAGCAGTACTTC	CASRPWTGNNEQYF
.	TRBV2	.	TRBJ2-5	TGTGCCAGCACGGAAGCGGACTCACTTGAGACCCAGTACTTC	CASTEADSLETQYF
TRBD1	TRBV5-1	.	TRBJ2-7	TGCGCCAGCAGCTTGGGACAGGGGGCCGGTTTCGAGCAGTACTTC	CASSLGQGAGFEQYF
.	TRBV10-3	.	TRBJ2-2	TGTGCCATCAGTGAAGGGGGGAGTCAAAACACCGGGGAGCTGTTTTTT	CAISEGGSQNTGELFF
.	TRBV2	.	TRBJ2-7	TGTGCCAGCAGTGTACTGCTGCCCTACGAGCAGTACTTC	CASSVLLPYEQYF
TRBD1	TRBV6-4	.	TRBJ2-5	TGTGCCAGCAGTGACACGACAGGGTCGGGGGAGACCCAGTACTTC	CASSDTTGSGETQYF
.	TRBV28	.	TRBJ1-1	TGTGCCAGCAGTTTTTGGAGGGGCGATTATTCAGCTTTCTTT	CASSFWRGDYSAFF
.	TRBV2	.	TRBJ2-1	TGTGCCAGCAGTGACGACTACCCGGGTGGTGAGCAGTTCTTC	CASSDDYPGGEQFF
TRBD1	TRBV12-5	.	TRBJ2-2	TGTGCTAGTTCCCCGGGACAGGGGAACACCGGGGAGCTGTTTTTT	CASSPGQGNTGELFF
TRBD1	TRBV7-2	.	TRBJ1-4	TGTGCCAGCAGCTTAGAAGGGACAGGGTCTAAAAAACTGTTTTTT	CASSLEGTGSKKLFF
.	TRBV9	.	TRBJ2-5	TGTGCCAGCAGCTCTAACCTGGGGGCGGGATGGGAGACCCAGTACTTC	CASSSNLGAGWETQYF
.	TRBV6-1	.	TRBJ2-1	TGTGCCAGCACTAGGGCTTCCTACAATGAGCAGTTCTTC	CASTRASYNEQFF
.	TRBV6-1	.	TRBJ1-4	TGTGCCAGCAGTGGTCGGGCCTTGGGGGATGAAAAACTGTTTTTT	CASSGRALGDEKLFF
.	TRBV7-6	.	TRBJ2-1	TGTGCCAGCAGCCTCACCGGACCGCCAAGCTCCTACAATGAGCAGTTCTTC	CASSLTGPPSSYNEQFF
TRBD1	TRBV19	.	TRBJ1-2	TGTGCCAGTAGGTACGGGACAGGGGGCGAGGGCTACACCTTC	CASRYGTGGEGYTF
.	TRBV19	.	TRBJ2-1	TGTGCCAGTAGTATTTTAAGTCCAGGAGGGAACTACAATGAGCAGTTCTTC	CASSILSPGGNYNEQFF
.	TRBV5-1	.	TRBJ2-7	TGCGCCAGCAGCTTGGCCCCCGGGGAGGCGGACTACGAGCAGTACTTC	CASSLAPGEADYEQYF
.	TRBV5-8	.	TRBJ2-4	TGTGCCAGCAGCTTGGGCCGCGGGGACAGAGCCAAAAACATTCAGTACTTC	CASSLGRGDRAKNIQYF
.	TRBV28	.	TRBJ2-5	TGTGCCACCGGGACGGGCACTCCAGAGACCCAGTACTTC	CATGTGTPETQYF
.	TRBV5-1	.	TRBJ1-2	TGCGCCAGCAGCTCCTCAGGACCCTACTATGGCTACACCTTC	CASSSSGPYYGYTF
.	TRBV30	.	TRBJ1-5	TGTGCCTGGAGTCCACAGTTTAGCAATCAGCCCCAGCATTTT	CAWSPQFSNQPQHF
.	TRBV28	.	TRBJ2-7	TGTGCCAGCAGTCTGTTGGGGGAGCAGTACTTC	CASSLLGEQYF
TRBD2	TRBV7-9	.	TRBJ2-7	TGTGCCAGCAGCCCTAGGGGAGGGTCCTACGAGCAGTACTTC	CASSPRGGSYEQYF
TRBD2	TRBV6-1	.	TRBJ2-6	TGTGCCAGCAGTGAAGCGCTCGGGAGGGCTGGGGCCAACGTCCTGACTTTC	CASSEALGRAGANVLTF
.	TRBV2	.	TRBJ2-7	TGTGCCAGCAAACAGGCTACCTACGAGCAGTACTTC	CASKQATYEQYF
.	TRBV9	.	TRBJ2-7	TGTGCCAGCAGCCTCAACAGCCGGGACGCCTCCTACGAGCAGTACTTC	CASSLNSRDASYEQYF
.	TRBV4-1	.	TRBJ1-1	TGCGCCAGCAGCCAAGTAGTTGAGGGGAACACTGAAGCTTTCTTT	CASSQVVEGNTEAFF